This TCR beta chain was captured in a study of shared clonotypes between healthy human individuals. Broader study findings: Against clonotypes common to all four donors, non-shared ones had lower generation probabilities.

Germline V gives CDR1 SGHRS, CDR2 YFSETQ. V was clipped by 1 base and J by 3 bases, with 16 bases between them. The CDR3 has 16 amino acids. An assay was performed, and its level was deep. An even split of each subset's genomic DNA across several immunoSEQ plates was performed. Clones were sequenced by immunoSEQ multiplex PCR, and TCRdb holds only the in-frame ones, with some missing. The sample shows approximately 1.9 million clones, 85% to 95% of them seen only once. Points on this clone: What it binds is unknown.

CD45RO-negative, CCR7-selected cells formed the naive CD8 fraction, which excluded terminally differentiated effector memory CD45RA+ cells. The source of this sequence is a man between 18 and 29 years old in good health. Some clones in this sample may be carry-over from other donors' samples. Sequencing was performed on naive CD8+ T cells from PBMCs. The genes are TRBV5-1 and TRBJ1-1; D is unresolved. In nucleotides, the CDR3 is TGCGCCAGCAGCTTGAGTTTGTTAGGGCGAGACACTGAAGCTTTCTTT. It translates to CASSLSLLGRDTEAFF.